These 27 T cell receptor beta chains originate from one sample sequenced in a study of cytomegalovirus exposure and HLA in healthy donors. Primers for the PCR totalled 60 Vbeta and 13 Jbeta. The method was immunoSEQ multiplex PCR; TCRdb's version includes in-frame clones alone and lacks a portion of them. This repertoire shows 30,000 to 45,000 clones, about four fifths found once; its top ten account for roughly 9.3%. The sequenced material came from PBMCs. These receptors were obtained from a woman aged 40-49 years in good health and CMV-seronegative.

CDR3 sequence (DNA): TGTGCCAGCAACCTGGACAGGGGGACTAATGAGCAGTTCTTC. Amino acids: CASNLDRGTNEQFF. The rearrangement uses TRBV2 and TRBJ2-1; 10 positions agree with TRBD1. The CDR3 has 14 residues. V dropped 7 bases and J dropped 7; count of bases not matched to a gene: 7. Germline V gene sequence: CDR1 SNHLY, CDR2 FYNNEI.

J is TRBJ1-1 and V is TRBV5-1; possible D gene TRBD1, 6 bases. Trimming shortened V by 0 bases and J by 1 base, and 13 bases separated the two germline ends. The germline V gene has CDR1 SGHRS and CDR2 YFSETQ. The CDR3 contains 16 residues. The DNA for the CDR3 is TGCGCCAGCAGCTTGGACCCTACAGGGACGAACACTGAAGCTTTCTTT. It encodes CASSLDPTGTNTEAFF.

The V call is TRBV19, the J call TRBJ1-3; D gene ambiguous. The CDR3 totals 14 residues. The V end lost 3 bases, the J end lost 4 bases, and 10 bases lay between the germline ends. Germline values: CDR1 LNHDA, CDR2 SQIVND (reference sequence). CDR3 residues: CASSINGVGNTIYF. As DNA, the CDR3 is TGTGCCAGTAGTATCAACGGGGTCGGAAACACCATATATTTT.

The rearrangement uses TRBV7-9 and TRBJ1-1; 7 bases fit TRBD1. This CDR3 has 16 residues. In germline, CDR1 is SEHNR, CDR2 FQNEAQ (reference sequence). The ends lost 5 bases at V and 4 bases at J; junction bases unmatched: 13. CDR3 region: CASSPQGQSGSTEAFF. The CDR3 nucleotides are TGTGCCAGCAGCCCACAGGGGCAGTCCGGATCCACTGAAGCTTTCTTT. Using reference TRBV7-9 and TRBJ1-1 for the parts outside the CDR3, the full variable domain is DTGVSQNPRHKITKRGQNVTFRCDPISEHNRLYWYRQTLGQGPEFLTYFQNEAQLEKSRLLSDRFSAERPKGSFSTLEIQRTEQGDSAMYLCASSPQGQSGSTEAFFGQGTRLTVV.

The J gene is TRBJ1-6, the V gene TRBV19; the D gene is possibly TRBD1 (5 bases). In germline, CDR1 is LNHDA, CDR2 SQIVND (reference sequence). There are 17 residues in the CDR3. Trimming took 5 bases from V and 9 from J, leaving 23 bases between them. The chain's CDR3 is CASSPSLVGRALSPLHF. CDR3 nucleotide sequence: TGTGCCAGTAGTCCGTCGTTAGTTGGCAGGGCGCTTTCACCCCTCCACTTT.

The chain has TRBV25-1 and TRBJ2-7, with 9 bases aligning to TRBD1. The CDR3 totals 15 residues. V lost 4 bases, J lost 0 bases, and 4 bases stayed unmatched. Per the germline V gene, CDR1 is MGHDK and CDR2 is SYGVNS. CDR3 DNA: TGTGCCAGCAGTGGGGGGACAGGGTTCTCCTACGAGCAGTACTTC. It is translated as CASSGGTGFSYEQYF.

The chain uses TRBV20-1 and TRBJ2-3; D is uncertain. Germline V gives CDR1 DFQATT, CDR2 SNEGSKA (reference sequence). The ends were cut back, 3 bases at V and 6 bases at J, with 4 bases in the middle. The CDR3 sequence is 10 residues long. For the CDR3, the DNA is TGCAGTGCTAGCGTTGATACGCAGTATTTT. Translation gives CSASVDTQYF.

In this sample, this clone turned up once. The genes are TRBV7-8 and TRBJ1-3; the match to TRBD1 covers 7 bases. CDR3 length: 15 amino acids. Germline-derived CDR1 and CDR2 are SGHVS and FQNEAQ. V dropped 6 bases and J dropped 2; count of bases not matched to a gene: 7. CDR3 nucleotides: TGTGCCAGCAGTCGTGACAGGGCGACTGGAAACACCATATATTTT. Translation gives CASSRDRATGNTIYF.

This clone turned up a few times. In DNA, the CDR3 is TGCAGCGTTGACTTGGCAAGGGGAGGCTACACCTTC. Encoded protein: CSVDLARGGYTF. V usage is TRBV29-1 and J usage is TRBJ1-2; TRBD1 is a possible D gene (5 bases). There are 12 residues in the CDR3. The germline CDR1 and CDR2 sequences are SQVTM and ANQGSEA. The ends were cut back, 3 bases at V and 8 bases at J, with 13 bases in the middle.

The rearrangement uses TRBV4-2 and TRBJ1-1, with 9 bases aligning to TRBD1. J gave up 7 bases and V 4 bases, and 4 bases lay outside the gene matches. The CDR3 runs 13 residues. Germline CDR1 reads LGHNA; CDR2 reads YNFKEQ. CDR3 DNA: TGTGCCAGCAGCCCAACAGGGGGCGTTGAAGCTTTCTTT. The encoded protein is CASSPTGGVEAFF.

The rearrangement uses TRBV4-2 and TRBJ2-7; 9 bases agree with TRBD2. The CDR3 is made up of 15 amino acids. The ends lost 1 base at V and 4 bases at J; junction bases unmatched: 5. Germline CDR1 is LGHNA and CDR2 is YNFKEQ. The CDR3 bases are TGTGCCAGCAGCCAAGGGGCTAGCGGGGCGTACGAGCAGTACTTC. It codes for CASSQGASGAYEQYF.

This chain links TRBV4-1 with TRBJ2-1, with 13 bases matching TRBD2. The germline gives CDR1 MGHRA, CDR2 YSYEKL. V lost 3 bases and J lost 5; bases outside the gene matches: 7. The CDR3 sequence is 17 residues long. CDR3 in amino acids: CASSHPPGTSGDNEQFF. CDR3 nucleotide sequence: TGCGCCAGCAGCCACCCCCCGGGGACTAGCGGGGACAATGAGCAGTTCTTC.

The rearrangement uses TRBV2 and TRBJ2-7, with 9 bases identical to TRBD2. The V and J ends lost 7 bases and 0 bases, in that order; junction bases with no gene match: 4. This CDR3 is built from 14 residues. Germline V CDR1 and CDR2: SNHLY, FYNNEI. CDR3 sequence (DNA): TGTGCCAGCATAAGACTAGCGGACTCCTACGAGCAGTACTTC. It codes for CASIRLADSYEQYF.

As DNA, the CDR3 is TGTGCCAGCAGCCCAAAGGACAGGGGGCTAGGGGATACGCAGTATTTT. Translation gives CASSPKDRGLGDTQYF. The chain couples TRBV4-2 to TRBJ2-3, with TRBD1 identical over 11 bases. CDR1 LGHNA and CDR2 YNFKEQ come from the germline V gene. The CDR3 has 16 amino acids. The ends lost 4 bases at V and 6 bases at J; junction bases unmatched: 9.

The genes are TRBV7-6 and TRBJ2-6; 7 nucleotides align to TRBD1. Germline values: CDR1 SGHVS, CDR2 FNYEAQ. The junction had 13 bases not matched to a gene; V was cut back by 6 bases and J by 2 bases. The CDR3 contains 18 residues. For the CDR3, the DNA is TGTGCCAGCAGTCCTCGAAGGGACAGACTTACTGGGGCCAACGTCCTGACTTTC. Translated: CASSPRRDRLTGANVLTF.

This chain uses TRBV5-6 with TRBJ1-3; D is possibly TRBD1 (6 bases). CDR1 is SGHDT, CDR2 YYEEEE, per germline. The CDR3 runs to 12 residues. Trimming took 4 bases from V and 10 from J, leaving 12 bases between them. The chain's CDR3 is CASSRPTGTIYF. In nucleotides, the CDR3 is TGTGCCAGCAGCCGACCTACAGGGACCATATATTTT.

The J gene is TRBJ2-2, the V gene TRBV5-1; possible D gene TRBD1, 6 bases. Trimming removed 0 bases at V and 3 bases at J, with 9 bases between. The length of the CDR3 is 15 residues. Germline values: CDR1 SGHRS, CDR2 YFSETQ. The CDR3: CASSLAQGDTGELFF. CDR3 DNA sequence: TGCGCCAGCAGCTTGGCACAGGGAGACACCGGGGAGCTGTTTTTT. Full variable domain (rest looked up from reference TRBV5-1 and TRBJ2-2): KAGVTQTPRYLIKTRGQQVTLSCSPISGHRSVSWYQQTPGQGLQFLFEYFSETQRNKGNFPGRFSGRQFSNSRSEMNVSTLELGDSALYLCASSLAQGDTGELFFGEGSRLTVL.

The chain has TRBV7-6 and TRBJ1-1; D remains unclear. The CDR3 runs 13 residues. Germline CDR1 reads SGHVS; CDR2 reads FNYEAQ. The V and J ends lost 5 bases and 3 bases respectively, with 10 bases between them. The CDR3 reads CASSAQVDTEAFF. The CDR3 DNA sequence: TGTGCCAGCAGCGCACAAGTGGACACTGAAGCTTTCTTT.

V gene TRBV7-2 combines with J gene TRBJ2-1, with 8 bases that match TRBD1. Trimming cost V 5 bases and J 7 bases; bases outside gene matches: 4. CDR1 is SGHTA and CDR2 is FQGNSA in the germline V gene. The CDR3 has 13 residues. The CDR3 DNA sequence: TGTGCCAGCAGCCCGGACAGGGTGAATGAGCAGTTCTTC. This encodes CASSPDRVNEQFF.

The chain couples TRBV6-5 to TRBJ1-1; TRBD1 aligns across 8 bases. J gave up 4 bases and V 6 bases, and 10 bases lay outside the gene matches. The CDR3 has 15 residues. The germline V gene has CDR1 MNHEY and CDR2 SVGAGI. DNA for the CDR3: TGTGCCAGCAGGGTCCCAGGGGGCATGAGCACTGAAGCTTTCTTT. Amino acid sequence: CASRVPGGMSTEAFF.

This CDR3 is CASSAWTGSGNTIYF. CDR3 bases: TGTGCCAGCAGCGCCTGGACAGGGTCTGGAAACACCATATATTTT. The rearrangement links TRBV7-6 to TRBJ1-3, with TRBD1 identical over 8 bases. Trimming took 5 bases from V and 1 from J; bases not matched to a gene: 4. Looked up from germline, CDR1 is SGHVS and CDR2 is FNYEAQ. This CDR3 spans 15 amino acids.

V and J are TRBV19 and TRBJ1-1, with a possible D match to TRBD1 (5 bases). Germline-derived CDR1 and CDR2 are LNHDA and SQIVND (reference sequence). The V end lost 7 bases, the J end lost 0 bases, and 12 bases lay between the germline ends. The CDR3 covers 14 residues. The CDR3 protein is CASNVGGMNTEAFF. The CDR3, as DNA: TGTGCCAGTAATGTTGGGGGGATGAACACTGAAGCTTTCTTT.

CDR3 amino acids: CASNDNSEKLFF. In nucleotides, the CDR3 is TGTGCCAGCAACGACAATTCTGAAAAACTGTTTTTT. The chain employs TRBV2 and TRBJ1-4; D is ambiguous. Per germline, CDR1 SNHLY and CDR2 FYNNEI. CDR3 length: 12 amino acids. V dropped 7 bases and J dropped 7 bases, with 10 bases sitting between them.

V and J are TRBV2 and TRBJ1-4, with a tentative D call TRBD1 (6 bases). The V gene lost 7 bases and the J gene lost 0 bases, with 12 bases spanning the gap. Germline-derived CDR1 and CDR2 are SNHLY and FYNNEI. The CDR3 runs 15 residues. CDR3 residues: CASMREGATNEKLFF. The CDR3 bases are TGTGCCAGCATGCGGGAGGGGGCAACTAATGAAAAACTGTTTTTT. Combining the CDR3 with reference TRBV2 and TRBJ1-4 gives the whole variable domain EPEVTQTPSHQVTQMGQEVILRCVPISNHLYFYWYRQILGQKVEFLVSFYNNEISEKSEIFDDQFSVERPDGSNFTLKIRSTKLEDSAMYFCASMREGATNEKLFFGSGTQLSVL.

The chain carries TRBV15 and TRBJ2-4; D possibly corresponds to TRBD2 (6 bases). Per the germline V gene, CDR1 is LNHNV and CDR2 is YYDKDF (reference sequence). CDR3 length: 12 residues. V lost 6 bases and J 6 bases, leaving 9 bases between the germline ends. CDR3 bases: TGTGCCACCAGATCGGAGGGAAACATTCAGTACTTC. Its translation: CATRSEGNIQYF. Full variable domain (rest looked up from reference TRBV15 and TRBJ2-4): DAMVIQNPRYQVTQFGKPVTLSCSQTLNHNVMYWYQQKSSQAPKLLFHYYDKDFNNEADTPDNFQSRRPNTSFCFLDIRSPGLGDTAMYLCATRSEGNIQYFGAGTRLSVL.

This clone was seen a single time. J is TRBJ1-5 and V is TRBV5-8, with D perhaps TRBD1 (5 bases). This CDR3 contains 16 residues. The germline gives CDR1 SGHTS, CDR2 YDEGEE. V dropped 0 bases and J dropped 6 bases, with 16 bases sitting between them. CDR3 DNA sequence: TGTGCCAGCAGCTTGGGAATAGTGGGGGGAGGTCAGCCCCAGCATTTT. Its protein product is CASSLGIVGGGQPQHF. Combining the CDR3 with reference TRBV5-8 and TRBJ1-5 gives the whole variable domain EAGVTQSPTHLIKTRGQQATLRCSPISGHTSVYWYQQALGLGLQFLLWYDEGEERNRGNFPPRFSGRQFPNYSSELNVNALELEDSALYLCASSLGIVGGGQPQHFGDGTRLSIL.

This clone was seen once. The chain recombines TRBV7-2 with TRBJ2-1; 7 nucleotides align to TRBD1. CDR3 length equals 16 residues. Germline CDR1 is SGHTA and CDR2 is FQGNSA. V gave up 2 bases and J gave up 1 base; unmatched junction bases: 5. The chain's CDR3 is CASSLHRGGSYNEQFF. CDR3 sequence (DNA): TGTGCCAGCAGCTTACACAGGGGTGGATCCTACAATGAGCAGTTCTTC.